This T cell receptor beta chain was obtained from a study of regulatory T cells in long-lasting Graves disease. General study points: TCR diversity was lower in persistent Graves' patients (versus newly diagnosed ones).

Time point of the sample: newly diagnosed GD, antithyroid drugs for less than 3 months. Following extraction of RNA from PBMCs, that RNA was used to make the TCR library. HTBI primers from iRepertoire and Arm-PCR of CDR3 regions yielded the TCR beta libraries. TCRdb re-called the multiplex PCR reads with MiXCR, one entry per CDR3 protein. The table includes 550,000 to 700,000 distinct CDR3 sequences, 15% to 20% detected once. The CDR3 length is 19 residues. Germline loops: CDR1 SGHTA, CDR2 FQGNSA. Trimming took 5 bases from V and 0 from J, leaving 20 bases between them. About this clonotype itself: What it binds is unknown.

These same data were also listed under a study on T cells in Graves' hyperthyroidism and ophthalmopathy.

This sequence originates from a man younger than 30 with Graves disease. Sequencing used peripheral blood mononuclear cells (PBMCs), obtained at new diagnosis, from a patient treated with antithyroid drugs. The rearrangement uses TRBV7-2 and TRBJ1-6, with D perhaps TRBD1 (5 bases). The CDR3 nucleotides read TGTGCCAGCAGCCAACCCCGGGACTTCCTGAGCTCCTATAATTCACCCCTCCACTTT. Translated: CASSQPRDFLSSYNSPLHF.